Following are 14 T cell receptor beta chains from one sample sequenced in a study of identical twins (dated by TCRdb to 2016 to 2017). The method behind the library was 5' RACE. TCRdb lists the instrument as Illumina HiSeq 2000. Through fastp at Q25 and MiXCR, TCRdb rebuilt clones from the public reads, retaining in-frame beta chains. CDR3 protein duplicates are merged, each entry listing the most common genes and DNA. A total of some 500,000 distinct CDR3 sequences appear in this sample, about 20% of them only once. Jointly, the top ten make up 0.8% to 1% of the sample. These data are also associated with another study on T cells expressing NK-cell markers.

Sequenced sample: CD4+ T cells sorted from blood. The receptors were gathered from a woman between 18 and 29 years old in good health.

For this clonotype: Possible read error: a much larger clone is one base away. This sequence joins TRBV12-3 or TRBV12-4 and TRBJ1-3; TRBD1 is a possible D gene (5 bases). The CDR3 length is 13 residues. Trimming cost V 5 bases and J 8 bases, with 13 bases left between them. The CDR3 DNA is TGTGCCAGCAGTCGGGGGAGGAGAGACACCATATATTTT. It yields the protein CASSRGRRDTIYF.

This clonotype appeared many times. The chain employs TRBV5-1 and TRBJ2-3, with no clear D. The CDR3 length is 12 residues. Germline V gene lookup returns CDR1 SGHRS and CDR2 YFSETQ. Deletions cut 6 bases from V and 2 bases from J, with 7 bases between. CDR3 region: CASMGSTDTQYF. CDR3 bases: TGCGCCAGCATGGGTTCCACAGATACGCAGTATTTT.

In DNA form, the CDR3 reads TGCAGTGCCCGGCGGGACAGAACCTACGAGCAGTACTTC. It codes for CSARRDRTYEQYF. This rearrangement joins TRBV20-1 to TRBJ2-7, with a weak D call TRBD1 (7 bases). CDR1 and CDR2 from the germline V gene are DFQATT and SNEGSKA (reference sequence). The ends were cut back, 6 bases at V and 2 bases at J, with 14 bases in the middle. The CDR3 spans 13 residues.

The sample holds a few counts of this clonotype. The CDR3 sequence: CASSLDGGSEAFF. The CDR3, as DNA: TGTGCCAGCAGTTTAGATGGGGGAAGTGAAGCTTTCTTT. V and J are TRBV12-3 or TRBV12-4 and TRBJ1-1, with D perhaps matching TRBD1 (5 bases). V lost 1 base and J lost 7, with 10 bases in between. This CDR3 spans 13 amino acids.

This clonotype was counted a few times. The chain is built from TRBV15 and TRBJ2-6; D might be TRBD2 (5 bases). V lost 5 bases to trimming and J lost 2 bases, with 10 bases between them. The germline CDR1 and CDR2 sequences are LNHNV and YYDKDF (reference sequence). This CDR3 has 15 residues. The CDR3 here is CATSGGRAGANVLTF. DNA of the CDR3: TGTGCCACCAGCGGAGGTAGAGCTGGGGCCAACGTCCTGACTTTC. Full variable domain (rest looked up from reference TRBV15 and TRBJ2-6): DAMVIQNPRYQVTQFGKPVTLSCSQTLNHNVMYWYQQKSSQAPKLLFHYYDKDFNNEADTPDNFQSRRPNTSFCFLDIRSPGLGDTAMYLCATSGGRAGANVLTFGAGSRLTVL.

V and J are TRBV7-2 and TRBJ2-3; D unclear. Germline CDR1 SGHTA, CDR2 FQGNSA. Between the trimmed V and J ends, which lost 1 base and 9 bases, there was a span of 2 bases. The CDR3 contains 10 residues. CDR3 protein: CASSLGTQYF. The DNA for the CDR3 is TGTGCCAGCAGCTTAGGAACGCAGTATTTT.

At least ten counts were recorded for this clonotype. V usage is TRBV20-1 and J usage is TRBJ2-3; tentatively, D is TRBD1 (5 bases). CDR1 DFQATT and CDR2 SNEGSKA come from the germline V gene (reference sequence). This CDR3 has 12 residues. Deletions cut 3 bases from V and 3 bases from J, with 7 bases between. The CDR3 here is CSARGQTDTQYF. The CDR3 region has the DNA TGCAGTGCTAGGGGGCAGACAGATACGCAGTATTTT.

J is TRBJ1-1 and V is TRBV5-1; tentatively, D is TRBD1 (6 bases). Germline V gene sequence: CDR1 SGHRS, CDR2 YFSETQ. The CDR3 contains 16 residues. V was shortened by 7 bases and J by 0 bases, with 19 bases between the two germline ends. This CDR3 reads CASRLGTGHLNTEAFF. For the CDR3, the DNA is TGCGCCAGCCGCCTAGGGACGGGACACCTGAACACTGAAGCTTTCTTT.

The rearrangement links TRBV20-1 to TRBJ2-3, with a weak D call TRBD1 (6 bases). This CDR3 contains 14 residues. Per the germline V gene, CDR1 is DFQATT and CDR2 is SNEGSKA (reference sequence). The V end lost 6 bases, the J end lost 3 bases, and 16 bases lay between the germline ends. Here the CDR3 DNA reads TGCAGTGCGAACCGGGACATCCGGACAGATACGCAGTATTTT. This codes for CSANRDIRTDTQYF.

This clonotype was seen a handful of times. The chain joins TRBV4-2 to TRBJ1-2, with D maybe TRBD1 (6 bases). V lost 0 bases and J 4 bases, leaving 15 bases between the germline ends. The CDR3 loop spans 16 amino acids. CDR1 and CDR2 from the germline V gene are LGHNA and YNFKEQ. The CDR3 sequence: CASSQDGGGASYGYTF. For the CDR3, the DNA is TGTGCCAGCAGCCAAGACGGCGGGGGCGCTTCCTATGGCTACACCTTC.

This clonotype has at least ten counts. The rearrangement uses TRBV6-5 and TRBJ1-6; perhaps TRBD1 as D (5 bases). CDR3 size: 15 residues. The germline V gene encodes CDR1 MNHEY and CDR2 SVGAGI. Between the trimmed V and J ends, which lost 6 bases and 7 bases, there was a span of 16 bases. In nucleotides, the CDR3 is TGTGCCAGCAGCTATCTGGGACGGACCAATTCACCCCTCCACTTT. Its protein is CASSYLGRTNSPLHF.

This clonotype was picked up a small number of times. CDR3 nucleotides: TGTGCCAGCAGTCCGGGACCACTCGCTGGCTACACCTTC. It translates to CASSPGPLAGYTF. The chain has TRBV12-3 or TRBV12-4 and TRBJ1-2; tentatively, D is TRBD1 (5 bases). This CDR3 comprises 13 residues. V was shortened by 5 bases and J by 7 bases, with 14 bases between the two germline ends.

The chain uses TRBV10-3 and TRBJ2-7, with a possible D match to TRBD2 (7 bases). Per the germline V gene, CDR1 is ENHRY and CDR2 is SYGVKD. CDR3 length: 15 residues. Trimming removed 7 bases from V and 4 bases from J, with 20 bases in between. The CDR3 sequence: CAINGRGTEGYEQYF. The CDR3 DNA sequence: TGTGCCATCAATGGGAGGGGGACTGAGGGGTACGAGCAGTACTTC.

This clonotype was seen many times. The CDR3 DNA follows: TGTGCCAGCAGTGCAGGGGGGTACGAGCAGTACTTC. Translating it yields CASSAGGYEQYF. The chain joins TRBV25-1 to TRBJ2-7; tentative D call: TRBD1 (7 bases). Germline assignment: CDR1 MGHDK and CDR2 SYGVNS. V lost 4 bases, J lost 4 bases, and 8 bases lay in between. The CDR3 consists of 12 residues.